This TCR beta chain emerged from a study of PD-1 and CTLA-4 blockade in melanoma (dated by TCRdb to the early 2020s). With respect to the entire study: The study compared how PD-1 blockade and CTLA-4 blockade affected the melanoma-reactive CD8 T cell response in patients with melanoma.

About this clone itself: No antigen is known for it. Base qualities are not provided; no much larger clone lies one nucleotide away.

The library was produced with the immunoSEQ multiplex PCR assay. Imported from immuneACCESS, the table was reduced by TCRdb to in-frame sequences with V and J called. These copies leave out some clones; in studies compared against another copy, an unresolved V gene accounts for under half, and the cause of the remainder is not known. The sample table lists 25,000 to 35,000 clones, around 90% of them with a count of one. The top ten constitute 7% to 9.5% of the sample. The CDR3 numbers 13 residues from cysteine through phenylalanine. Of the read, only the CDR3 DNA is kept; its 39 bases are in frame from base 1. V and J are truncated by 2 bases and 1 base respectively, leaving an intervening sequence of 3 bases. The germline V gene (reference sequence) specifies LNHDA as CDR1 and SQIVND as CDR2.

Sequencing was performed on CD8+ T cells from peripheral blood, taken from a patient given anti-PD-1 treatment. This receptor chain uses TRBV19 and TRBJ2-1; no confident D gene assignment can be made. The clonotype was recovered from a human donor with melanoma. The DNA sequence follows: TGTGCCAGTAGTATAACGTCCTACAATGAGCAGTTCTTC. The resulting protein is CASSITSYNEQFF.